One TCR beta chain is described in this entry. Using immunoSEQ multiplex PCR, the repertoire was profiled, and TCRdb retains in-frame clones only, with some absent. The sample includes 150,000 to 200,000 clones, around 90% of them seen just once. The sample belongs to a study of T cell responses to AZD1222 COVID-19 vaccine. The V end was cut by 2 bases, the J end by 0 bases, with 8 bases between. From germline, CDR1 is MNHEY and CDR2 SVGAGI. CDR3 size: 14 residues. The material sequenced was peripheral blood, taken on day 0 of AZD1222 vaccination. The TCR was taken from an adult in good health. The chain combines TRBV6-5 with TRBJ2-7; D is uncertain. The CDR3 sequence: CASSYGVSSYEQYF. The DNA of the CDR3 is TGTGCCAGCAGTTACGGGGTGAGCTCCTACGAGCAGTACTTC.